A selection of T cell receptor beta chains follows, all from one sample in a study of blood T cell repertoires in COVID-19. TCRdb's table, derived via immunoSEQ multiplex PCR, lists solely in-frame clones and lacks some. The data contain roughly 150,000 clones, around 90% of them seen just once; the ten biggest clones take up approximately 2%. The specimen was peripheral blood. The receptors derive from a man aged 50 to 60 who had recovered from COVID-19. CDR3s include the opening cysteine and the closing phenylalanine or tryptophan. A D gene is named only where the DNA matches it firmly. Only some rows state a clone size, as once, few, many or a class for expanded clones.

CDR3	DNA	V	D	length	size	J
CASSIAGAAKNIQYF	TGTGCCAGTAGTATCGCAGGGGCCGCCAAAAACATTCAGTACTTC	TRBV19	-	15	-	TRBJ2-4
CATSRGMAQPQHF	TGTGCCACGAGTAGAGGGATGGCTCAGCCCCAGCATTTT	TRBV19	-	13	-	TRBJ1-5
CASSGSDRGDQPQHF	TGTGCCAGCAGCGGCAGCGACAGGGGGGATCAGCCCCAGCATTTT	TRBV9	TRBD1	15	-	TRBJ1-5
CASTWGGTGNTIYF	TGTGCCAGCACCTGGGGGGGAACAGGAAACACCATATATTTT	TRBV7-2	-	14	-	TRBJ1-3
CASTPGTAAYEQYF	TGCGCCAGCACCCCCGGGACAGCTGCCTACGAGCAGTACTTC	TRBV5-1	TRBD1	14	-	TRBJ2-7
CASSLGQANTEAFF	TGTGCCAGCAGTCTGGGACAGGCCAACACTGAAGCTTTCTTT	TRBV6-5	TRBD1	14	once	TRBJ1-1
CASSRRWPATNEKLFF	TGTGCCAGCAGCCGCAGGTGGCCCGCAACTAATGAAAAACTGTTTTTT	TRBV5-4	-	16	-	TRBJ1-4
CASSPDTLREAFF	TGTGCCAGCAGCCCTGACACTCTTCGGGAAGCTTTCTTT	TRBV28	-	13	-	TRBJ1-1
CASSPGPLAGQNTGELFF	TGCGCCAGCAGCCCCGGCCCGCTAGCGGGTCAGAACACCGGGGAGCTGTTTTTT	TRBV4-1	TRBD2	18	-	TRBJ2-2
CASSLDGADTQYF	TGTGCCAGCAGCTTAGACGGGGCAGATACGCAGTATTTT	TRBV7-2	-	13	-	TRBJ2-3
CASSGTVHQPQHF	TGTGCCAGCAGTGGGACAGTTCATCAGCCCCAGCATTTT	TRBV6-2/TRBV6-3	TRBD1	13	-	TRBJ1-5
CAISELRTSPYNEQFF	TGTGCCATCAGTGAGTTGAGGACTAGCCCCTACAATGAGCAGTTCTTC	TRBV10-3	TRBD2	16	-	TRBJ2-1
CASSQDSSSPRETQYF	TGTGCCAGCAGCCAAGACTCGAGTAGTCCGCGGGAGACCCAGTACTTC	TRBV3-1/TRBV3-2	-	16	-	TRBJ2-5
CASSNSPGQGGLAVSNTGELFF	TGTGCCAGCTCCAACAGCCCGGGACAGGGGGGACTAGCGGTGTCGAACACCGGGGAGCTGTTTTTT	TRBV18	-	22	-	TRBJ2-2
CASRTTGSYEQYF	TGTGCCAGCAGGACGACAGGCTCCTACGAGCAGTACTTC	TRBV3-1/TRBV3-2	-	13	few	TRBJ2-7
CASSGLARHDYEQYF	TGTGCCAGCAGCGGACTAGCTCGCCATGACTACGAGCAGTACTTC	TRBV7-2	TRBD2	15	-	TRBJ2-7
CASSPGGADTGELFF	TGTGCCAGCTCACCAGGGGGCGCGGACACCGGGGAGCTGTTTTTT	TRBV18	-	15	-	TRBJ2-2
CASSIAGTDTQYF	TGTGCCAGTAGTATAGCGGGGACAGATACGCAGTATTTT	TRBV19	-	13	once	TRBJ2-3
CASSQVNTGELFF	TGCGCCAGCAGTCAGGTGAACACCGGGGAGCTGTTTTTT	TRBV10-2	-	13	-	TRBJ2-2
CASSYKPNSNQPQHF	TGTGCCAGCAGTTACAAGCCGAATAGCAATCAGCCCCAGCATTTT	TRBV6-2/TRBV6-3	-	15	once	TRBJ1-5
CASSPPGAPRLAGGEQFF	TGTGCCAGCAGCCCACCCGGGGCCCCCCGACTGGCTGGGGGCGAGCAGTTCTTC	TRBV7-3	-	18	-	TRBJ2-1
CASSGLMEHILQETQYF	TGTGCCAGCAGCGGCCTTATGGAGCATATTTTACAAGAGACCCAGTACTTC	TRBV5-5	-	17	-	TRBJ2-5
CASSQTANTEAFF	TGTGCCAGCAGCCAGACTGCGAACACTGAAGCTTTCTTT	TRBV11-1	-	13	-	TRBJ1-1
CASSPTGSNSPLHF	TGTGCCAGCAGTCCGACAGGGTCTAATTCACCCCTCCACTTT	TRBV6-5	TRBD1	14	-	TRBJ1-6
CASCVGVAVTDTQYF	TGTGCCAGCTGCGTCGGGGTAGCGGTCACAGATACGCAGTATTTT	TRBV6-5	-	15	-	TRBJ2-3
CTSLGSGGNTEAFF	TGTACCAGCTTAGGCTCGGGGGGCAACACTGAAGCTTTCTTT	TRBV6-5	-	14	-	TRBJ1-1
CASSQDRGRLDGYTF	TGCGCCAGCAGCCAAGACCGAGGGCGCCTTGATGGCTACACCTTC	TRBV4-3	-	15	-	TRBJ1-2
CASSLASLAYNEQFF	TGTGCCAGCAGCTTAGCCTCTCTAGCTTACAATGAGCAGTTCTTC	TRBV7-8	-	15	once	TRBJ2-1
CASSLGLATNTGELFF	TGTGCCAGCAGCCTGGGACTAGCGACGAACACCGGGGAGCTGTTTTTT	TRBV5-8	TRBD2	16	-	TRBJ2-2
CASTHGARGLVNTEAFF	TGCGCCAGCACCCATGGTGCCAGGGGGCTGGTGAACACTGAAGCTTTCTTT	TRBV5-1	TRBD1	17	-	TRBJ1-1
CASSPLGQGPETQYF	TGCGCCAGCAGCCCGCTAGGACAGGGGCCAGAGACCCAGTACTTC	TRBV5-1	TRBD1	15	-	TRBJ2-5
CASSLSYSQETQYF	TGTGCCAGCAGCTTAAGTTATAGTCAAGAGACCCAGTACTTC	TRBV7-2	-	14	-	TRBJ2-5
CASSSRLAGGPSTDTQYF	TGTGCCAGCAGCTCTAGGCTAGCGGGGGGGCCTAGCACAGATACGCAGTATTTT	TRBV7-2	TRBD2	18	-	TRBJ2-3
CASSRTDWDTEAFF	TGTGCCAGCAGCAGGACGGACTGGGACACTGAAGCTTTCTTT	TRBV2	-	14	-	TRBJ1-1
CASSYDSNYGYTF	TGTGCCAGCAGTTACGACAGTAACTATGGCTACACCTTC	TRBV6-5	-	13	-	TRBJ1-2
CASSRATSGGPGELFF	TGTGCCAGCAGCCGGGCGACTAGCGGGGGGCCCGGGGAGCTGTTTTTT	TRBV6-2/TRBV6-3	TRBD2	16	-	TRBJ2-2
CSVGPDRGTDTQYF	TGCAGCGTTGGACCGGACAGGGGCACAGATACGCAGTATTTT	TRBV29-1	TRBD1	14	-	TRBJ2-3
CASSLRGGSYNEQFF	TGCGCCAGCAGCTTGCGGGGGGGCTCCTACAATGAGCAGTTCTTC	TRBV5-1	TRBD2	15	-	TRBJ2-1
CASNNRNTEAFF	TGTGCCAGTAATAACAGGAACACTGAAGCTTTCTTT	TRBV19	-	12	-	TRBJ1-1
CASSQGQSNYGYTF	TGTGCCAGCAGCCAGGGACAGAGTAACTATGGCTACACCTTC	TRBV5-5	TRBD1	14	-	TRBJ1-2
CATSDSGKVGSPLHF	TGTGCCACCAGTGATTCCGGGAAGGTGGGTTCACCCCTCCACTTT	TRBV24-1	-	15	-	TRBJ1-6
CASSQDFGGPSEQYF	TGCGCCAGCAGCCAAGATTTCGGGGGGCCCAGCGAGCAGTACTTC	TRBV4-3	-	15	-	TRBJ2-7
CASSFPGTPAYEQYF	TGTGCCAGCAGCTTTCCCGGGACACCAGCTTACGAGCAGTACTTC	TRBV11-1	-	15	-	TRBJ2-7
CASRDRVRGFGKTQYF	TGCGCCAGCAGGGACCGTGTCAGGGGGTTCGGGAAGACCCAGTACTTC	TRBV10-1	TRBD1	16	-	TRBJ2-5
CASSVGASGHAYNEQFF	TGTGCCAGCAGCGTAGGGGCTAGCGGCCATGCCTACAATGAGCAGTTCTTC	TRBV9	TRBD2	17	-	TRBJ2-1
CASSKIGGRYEQYF	TGTGCCAGCAGCAAAATAGGGGGCAGGTACGAGCAGTACTTC	TRBV28	TRBD1	14	-	TRBJ2-7
CASSSGLASSTDTQYF	TGTGCCAGCAGCTCCGGACTAGCGAGTAGCACAGATACGCAGTATTTT	TRBV6-4	TRBD2	16	-	TRBJ2-3
CASSLARGNTLAYEQYF	TGTGCCAGCAGTTTGGCTCGAGGGAACACCCTAGCCTACGAGCAGTACTTC	TRBV27	-	17	-	TRBJ2-7
CASSWGPTGTGQETQYF	TGCGCCAGCAGCTGGGGCCCCACCGGGACAGGACAAGAGACCCAGTACTTC	TRBV5-1	TRBD1	17	-	TRBJ2-5
CASSVATGSVGYTF	TGTGCCAGCAGCGTAGCTACAGGGTCGGTGGGCTACACCTTC	TRBV9	-	14	-	TRBJ1-2
CASSLVASGSGELFF	TGTGCCAGCAGCTTAGTGGCTAGCGGGAGTGGGGAGCTGTTTTTT	TRBV7-3	TRBD2	15	-	TRBJ2-2
CASSSKGGSGELFF	TGCGCCAGCAGCTCCAAGGGAGGATCCGGGGAGCTGTTTTTT	TRBV5-1	-	14	-	TRBJ2-2
CASRDLTGTGNYGYTF	TGTGCCAGCAGGGACTTAACCGGGACAGGGAACTATGGCTACACCTTC	TRBV2	TRBD1	16	-	TRBJ1-2
CASRTSGSYNEQFF	TGTGCCAGCAGGACTAGCGGGAGTTACAATGAGCAGTTCTTC	TRBV14	TRBD2	14	-	TRBJ2-1